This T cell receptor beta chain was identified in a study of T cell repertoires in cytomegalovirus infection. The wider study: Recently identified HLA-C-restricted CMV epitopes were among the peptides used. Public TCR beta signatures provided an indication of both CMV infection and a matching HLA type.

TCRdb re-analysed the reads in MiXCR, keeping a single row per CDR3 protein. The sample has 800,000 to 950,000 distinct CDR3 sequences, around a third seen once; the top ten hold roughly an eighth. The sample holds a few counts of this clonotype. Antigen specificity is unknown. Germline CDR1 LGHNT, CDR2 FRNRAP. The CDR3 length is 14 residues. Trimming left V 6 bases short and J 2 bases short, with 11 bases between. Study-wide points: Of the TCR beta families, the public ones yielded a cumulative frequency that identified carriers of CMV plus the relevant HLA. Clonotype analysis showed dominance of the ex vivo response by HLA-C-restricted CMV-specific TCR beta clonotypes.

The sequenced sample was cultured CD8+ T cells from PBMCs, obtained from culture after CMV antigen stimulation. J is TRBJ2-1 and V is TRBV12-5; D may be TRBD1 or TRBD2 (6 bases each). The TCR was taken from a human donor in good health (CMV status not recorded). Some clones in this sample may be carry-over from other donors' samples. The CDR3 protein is CASGTGATYNEQFF. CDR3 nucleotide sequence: TGTGCTAGTGGGACGGGGGCTACCTACAATGAGCAGTTCTTC.